The rows below give T cell receptor beta chains drawn from one sample of a study of cytomegalovirus exposure and HLA in healthy donors. Data came from immunoSEQ multiplex PCR; TCRdb stores just in-frame clones and leaves some out. Of roughly 140,000 clones in the sample, 75% to 80% were seen once. The sample was PBMCs. All receptors come from a woman aged 25 to 39 in good health and CMV-seronegative. CDR3s include the opening cysteine and the closing phenylalanine or tryptophan. D genes are given only for firm matches. Where a row states a size, it is once, few, many or the class of an expanded clone; other rows omit it.

CDR3aa	CDR3nt	j_gene	v_gene	len	abundance	d_gene
CASSYSGQGVSEAFF	TGTGCCAGCAGTTACTCCGGACAGGGGGTGAGTGAAGCTTTCTTT	TRBJ1-1	TRBV6-5	15	NA	TRBD1
CATSRVGSNQPQHF	TGTGCCACCAGCAGAGTCGGGAGCAATCAGCCCCAGCATTTT	TRBJ1-5	TRBV15	14	NA	NA
CASSLGRGKRLLKNTEAFF	TGTGCCAGCAGCTTAGGGCGGGGTAAGCGGTTGCTTAAGAACACTGAAGCTTTCTTT	TRBJ1-1	TRBV11-2	19	NA	NA
CASSLGQGRTNYGYTF	TGTGCCAGCAGTTTAGGACAGGGGAGAACTAACTATGGCTACACCTTC	TRBJ1-2	TRBV27	16	once	TRBD1
CASSYSSGGSNEKLFF	TGTGCCAGCAGTTACTCGAGTGGGGGGAGTAATGAAAAACTGTTTTTT	TRBJ1-4	TRBV6-5	16	NA	NA
CAWSSTGVEAFF	TGTGCCTGGAGTTCAACAGGGGTAGAAGCTTTCTTT	TRBJ1-1	TRBV30	12	NA	TRBD1
CASSWDRSDTEAFF	TGTGCCAGCAGCTGGGACAGGAGCGACACTGAAGCTTTCTTT	TRBJ1-1	TRBV5-4	14	once	TRBD1
CASSGDRGGRYGYTF	TGTGCCAGCAGCGGGGACAGGGGAGGAAGGTATGGCTACACCTTC	TRBJ1-2	TRBV9	15	NA	TRBD1
CASSPGTGSYGYTF	TGTGCCAGCAGCCCCGGGACAGGTTCCTATGGCTACACCTTC	TRBJ1-2	TRBV7-9	14	NA	TRBD1
CASSYSKVAGGDTQYF	TGTGCCAGCAGTTACTCGAAGGTGGCAGGGGGGGATACGCAGTATTTT	TRBJ2-3	TRBV6-5	16	NA	NA
CASTEQGNGYTF	TGCGCCAGCACCGAACAGGGGAATGGCTACACCTTC	TRBJ1-2	TRBV5-1	12	NA	TRBD1
CASSPQGAITNEKLFF	TGTGCCAGCAGCCCACAGGGGGCAATCACTAATGAAAAACTGTTTTTT	TRBJ1-4	TRBV7-9	16	few	TRBD1
CASSERRDLGSDTDTQYF	TGTGCCAGCAGCGAGAGGCGGGACTTAGGGTCCGACACAGATACGCAGTATTTT	TRBJ2-3	TRBV9	18	NA	NA
CASSRGLAGGTGELFF	TGTGCCAGCAGCCGCGGACTAGCGGGGGGAACCGGGGAGCTGTTTTTT	TRBJ2-2	TRBV11-3	16	NA	TRBD2
CASRPTGTYGYTF	TGTGCCAGCAGACCGACAGGGACGTATGGCTACACCTTC	TRBJ1-2	TRBV27	13	NA	TRBD1
CASSQDYEGEDYGYTF	TGCGCCAGCAGCCAAGATTATGAAGGAGAAGACTATGGCTACACCTTC	TRBJ1-2	TRBV4-3	16	NA	NA
CASSFGNEKLFF	TGTGCCAGCAGCTTCGGGAATGAAAAACTGTTTTTT	TRBJ1-4	TRBV7-2	12	NA	NA
CASSLDGSTDTQYF	TGCGCCAGCAGCTTGGACGGTAGCACAGATACGCAGTATTTT	TRBJ2-3	TRBV5-1	14	NA	NA
CASSFLGTGIGYEQYF	TGTGCCAGCAGCTTCCTCGGGACAGGGATAGGCTACGAGCAGTACTTC	TRBJ2-7	TRBV7-8	16	NA	TRBD1
CASSLGPGGSYEQYF	TGTGCCAGCAGCTTAGGGCCAGGGGGCTCCTACGAGCAGTACTTC	TRBJ2-7	TRBV11-3	15	few	TRBD1
CASSVGGSVEETQYF	TGTGCCAGCAGCGTAGGGGGTAGCGTGGAGGAGACCCAGTACTTC	TRBJ2-5	TRBV9	15	NA	NA
CASRTTGVNYGYTF	TGTGCCAGCAGAACTACAGGGGTGAACTATGGCTACACCTTC	TRBJ1-2	TRBV6-5	14	NA	TRBD1
CASSLPGSSLDEQYF	TGTGCCAGCAGCTTGCCAGGGTCATCGCTCGACGAGCAGTACTTC	TRBJ2-7	TRBV5-4	15	NA	NA
CASSPSGIYNEQFF	TGTGCCAGCTCACCCAGCGGGATCTACAATGAGCAGTTCTTC	TRBJ2-1	TRBV18	14	NA	TRBD2
CASSIPAQGRNSPLHF	TGTGCCAGTAGTATACCCGCACAGGGCCGGAATTCACCCCTCCACTTT	TRBJ1-6	TRBV19	16	NA	NA
CASSRLTTAGGANEQFF	TGCGCCAGCAGCCGACTAACGACTGCTGGGGGGGCCAATGAGCAGTTCTTC	TRBJ2-1	TRBV4-1	17	few	NA
CASSPLGTGKKSHYGYTF	TGTGCCAGCTCACCACTGGGGACAGGCAAGAAATCCCACTATGGCTACACCTTC	TRBJ1-2	TRBV18	18	few	TRBD1
CASSHRVSGNTIYF	TGTGCCAGCAGCCACAGGGTTTCTGGAAACACCATATATTTT	TRBJ1-3	TRBV2	14	NA	NA
CAWSVGARTEAFF	TGTGCCTGGAGTGTAGGGGCCAGGACTGAAGCTTTCTTT	TRBJ1-1	TRBV30	13	NA	NA
CASSLGQGSDEQYF	TGTGCCAGCAGCTTAGGACAGGGGAGCGACGAGCAGTACTTC	TRBJ2-7	TRBV7-6	14	once	TRBD1
CATSSSFVLNTEAFF	TGTGCCACCAGCAGCAGTTTCGTCCTGAACACTGAAGCTTTCTTT	TRBJ1-1	TRBV15	15	NA	NA
CAWVAVHTEAFF	TGTGCCTGGGTAGCCGTCCACACTGAAGCTTTCTTT	TRBJ1-1	TRBV30	12	NA	NA